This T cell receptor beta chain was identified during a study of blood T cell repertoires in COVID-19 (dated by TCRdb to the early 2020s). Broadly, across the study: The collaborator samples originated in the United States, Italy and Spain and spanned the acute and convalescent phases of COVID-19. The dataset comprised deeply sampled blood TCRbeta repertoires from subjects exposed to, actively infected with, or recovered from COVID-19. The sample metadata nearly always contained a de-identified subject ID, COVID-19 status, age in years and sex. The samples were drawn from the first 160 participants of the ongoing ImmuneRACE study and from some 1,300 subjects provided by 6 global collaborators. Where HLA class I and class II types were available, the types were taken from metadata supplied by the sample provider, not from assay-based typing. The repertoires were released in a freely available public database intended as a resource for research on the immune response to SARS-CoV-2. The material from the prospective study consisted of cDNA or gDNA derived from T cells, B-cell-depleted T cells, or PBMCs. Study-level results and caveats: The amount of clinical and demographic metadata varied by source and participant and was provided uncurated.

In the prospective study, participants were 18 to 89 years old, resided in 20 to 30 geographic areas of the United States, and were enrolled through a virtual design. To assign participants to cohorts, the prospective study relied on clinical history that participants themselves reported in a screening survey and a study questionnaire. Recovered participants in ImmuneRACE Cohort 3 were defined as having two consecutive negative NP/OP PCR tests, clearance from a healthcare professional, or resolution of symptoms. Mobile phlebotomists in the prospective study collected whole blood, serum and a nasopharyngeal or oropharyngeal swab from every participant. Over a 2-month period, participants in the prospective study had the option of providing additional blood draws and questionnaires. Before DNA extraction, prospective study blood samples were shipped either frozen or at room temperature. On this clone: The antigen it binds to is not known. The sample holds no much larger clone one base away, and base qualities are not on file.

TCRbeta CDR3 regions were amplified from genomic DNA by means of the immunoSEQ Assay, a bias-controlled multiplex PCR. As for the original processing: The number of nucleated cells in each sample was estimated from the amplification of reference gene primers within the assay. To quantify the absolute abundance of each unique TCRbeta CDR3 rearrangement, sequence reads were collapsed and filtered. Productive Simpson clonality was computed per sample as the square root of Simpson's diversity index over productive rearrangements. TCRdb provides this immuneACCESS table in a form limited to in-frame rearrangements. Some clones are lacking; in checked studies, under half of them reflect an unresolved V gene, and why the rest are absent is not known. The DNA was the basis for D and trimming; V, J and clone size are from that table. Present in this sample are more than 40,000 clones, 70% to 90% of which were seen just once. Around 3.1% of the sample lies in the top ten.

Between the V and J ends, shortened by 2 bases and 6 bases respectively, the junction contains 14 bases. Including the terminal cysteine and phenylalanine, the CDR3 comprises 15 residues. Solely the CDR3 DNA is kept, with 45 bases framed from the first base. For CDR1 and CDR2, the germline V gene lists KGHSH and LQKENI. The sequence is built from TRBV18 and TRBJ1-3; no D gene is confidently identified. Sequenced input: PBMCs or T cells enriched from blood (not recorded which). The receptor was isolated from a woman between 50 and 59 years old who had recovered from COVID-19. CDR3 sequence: CASSPSLGDVNTIYF. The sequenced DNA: TGTGCCAGCTCACCATCATTGGGAGATGTAAACACCATATATTTT.